This section outlines one T cell receptor beta chain sequence together with its context. This record belongs to a study of blood T cell repertoires in COVID-19. This table comes from immunoSEQ multiplex PCR, and its TCRdb copy is limited to in-frame clones, with some not included. The repertoire holds 110,000 to 150,000 clones, with 86% as singletons. CDR1 and CDR2 (germline): KGHSH, LQKENI. CDR3 length: 16 amino acids. V was pared by 5 bases and J by 1 base, with 17 bases between. J is TRBJ1-1 and V is TRBV18, with a tentative D call TRBD1 (5 bases). The sequenced sample was PBMCs or T cells enriched from blood (not recorded which). The origin of this receptor is a man aged 50 to 59 who had recovered from COVID-19. The DNA for the CDR3 is TGTGCCAGCTCAGCAAACTCGGCAGGGTGGAACACTGAAGCTTTCTTT. Its protein is CASSANSAGWNTEAFF.